The 18 T cell receptor beta chains below all came from one sample that was sequenced in a study of blood T cell repertoires in COVID-19. The protocol was immunoSEQ multiplex PCR, while the TCRdb copy is restricted to in-frame clones and leaves out a portion. The table records about 320,000 clones, more than 90% of them present only once. The sequenced sample was PBMCs or T cells enriched from blood (not recorded which). The source is a man aged 60-69 years who had recovered from COVID-19.

The rearrangement links TRBV11-2 to TRBJ2-2; D possibly corresponds to TRBD1 (5 bases). The ends were cut back, 4 bases at V and 6 bases at J, with 24 bases in the middle. Germline assignment: CDR1 SGHAT and CDR2 FQNNGV. The CDR3 contains 18 residues. The CDR3 is CASSYRSGAGVGAGELFF. DNA for the CDR3: TGTGCCAGCAGCTATCGGAGTGGGGCTGGTGTAGGCGCCGGGGAGCTGTTTTTT.

This sequence joins TRBV9 and TRBJ1-2; D not resolved. Germline V gene sequence: CDR1 SGDLS, CDR2 YYNGEE. The germline V and J ends were trimmed by 0 bases and 8 bases, with 14 bases remaining between them. The CDR3 length is 14 residues. Written as DNA, the CDR3 is TGTGCCAGCAGCGTAGAGGAGTGGGTAGGAGGCTACACCTTC. Its translation: CASSVEEWVGGYTF.

CDR3 nucleotide sequence: TGTGCCAGCAGCCAAGGGGGCCGTCCGTATCGGTCGAGGACTGAAGCTTTCTTT. Its protein product is CASSQGGRPYRSRTEAFF. The chain carries TRBV3-1 (or the pseudogene TRBV3-2) and TRBJ1-1, with D possibly being TRBD1 (5 bases). The CDR3 covers 18 residues. Trimming took off 1 base at V and 5 bases at J, with 23 bases between the two ends. Germline CDR1 reads LGHDT; CDR2 reads YNNKEL (reference sequence).

This chain links TRBV7-3 with TRBJ2-1; D uncertain. This CDR3 comprises 12 residues. The V end was cut by 4 bases, the J end by 5 bases, with 6 bases between. Germline lookup yields CDR1 SGHTA and CDR2 FQGTGA. The CDR3 DNA sequence: TGTGCCAGCAGCTCCCTAAACAATGAGCAGTTCTTC. Its protein product is CASSSLNNEQFF.

This chain uses TRBV18 with TRBJ2-7, with D hard to call. The V end was cut by 4 bases, the J end by 0 bases, with 13 bases between. Germline CDR1 reads KGHSH; CDR2 reads LQKENI. The CDR3 loop spans 15 amino acids. CDR3 loop: CASSQISRNSYEQYF. As DNA, the CDR3 is TGTGCCAGCTCACAGATTAGCCGCAACTCCTACGAGCAGTACTTC.

The V and J genes are TRBV10-3 and TRBJ1-3; possible D gene TRBD1, 6 bases. CDR1 and CDR2 (germline): ENHRY, SYGVKD. CDR3 length: 14 residues. V gave up 6 bases and J gave up 2 bases, with 11 bases separating them. The CDR3 protein is CAIRDSIAGNTIYF. The CDR3 nucleotides are TGTGCCATCAGGGACAGCATCGCTGGAAACACCATATATTTT.

The chain recombines TRBV11-3 with TRBJ2-3; 10 nucleotides line up with TRBD2. The CDR3 is 15 residues long. J was trimmed by 6 bases and V by 1 base; bases with no gene match: 4. Germline V gives CDR1 SGHNT, CDR2 YENEEA. The CDR3: CASSLALAGVDTQYF. In DNA, the CDR3 is TGTGCCAGCAGCTTAGCTCTAGCGGGAGTGGATACGCAGTATTTT.

The genes are TRBV29-1 and TRBJ2-5; possible D gene TRBD2, 6 bases. CDR3 length: 13 amino acids. The V gene lost 4 bases and the J gene lost 7 bases, with 16 bases spanning the gap. The V gene's germline CDR1 is SQVTM and CDR2 ANQGSEA. Written as DNA, the CDR3 is TGCAGCGTTGTGGAACTAGCTTCAGGGACCCAGTACTTC. This codes for CSVVELASGTQYF.

The V gene is TRBV19, the J gene TRBJ1-2; the D is unclear. This CDR3 is 14 amino acids long. V was clipped by 7 bases and J by 5 bases, with 17 bases between them. Germline CDR1 LNHDA, CDR2 SQIVND (reference sequence). DNA of the CDR3: TGTGCCAGTACCTCAAGCGAGGGAAGGTATGGCTACACCTTC. This codes for CASTSSEGRYGYTF. The full variable domain, its missing parts supplied by reference TRBV19 and TRBJ1-2, is DGGITQSPKYLFRKEGQNVTLSCEQNLNHDAMYWYRQDPGQGLRLIYYSQIVNDFQKGDIAEGYSVSREKKESFPLTVTSAQKNPTAFYLCASTSSEGRYGYTFGSGTRLTVV.

This chain connects TRBV7-3 to TRBJ2-3, with unresolved D. V lost 2 bases and J lost 1, with 19 bases in between. Per germline, CDR1 SGHTA and CDR2 FQGTGA. The CDR3 runs 18 residues. The CDR3: CASSLLGRRVVGTDTQYF. The CDR3 DNA is TGTGCCAGCAGCTTATTAGGTCGTCGGGTAGTCGGCACAGATACGCAGTATTTT.

V gene TRBV11-3 combines with J gene TRBJ2-7; D is perhaps TRBD1 (6 bases). The V end lost 3 bases, the J end lost 2 bases, and 20 bases lay between the germline ends. The CDR3 is made up of 17 amino acids. The germline gives CDR1 SGHNT, CDR2 YENEEA. The CDR3 region has the DNA TGTGCCAGCAGCTTCTTCCCCCCGCAGGGGACGCCCTACGAGCAGTACTTC. Amino acid sequence: CASSFFPPQGTPYEQYF.

The DNA for the CDR3 is TGTGCCAGCAGCTTAGGGGTGGTAGCGGGTTCGCAAGAGACCCAGTACTTC. It translates to CASSLGVVAGSQETQYF. The chain links TRBV7-2 to TRBJ2-5, with 7 positions matching TRBD2. Germline-derived CDR1 and CDR2 are SGHTA and FQGNSA. Losses at the gene ends were 1 base for V and 2 bases for J; bases not matched to a gene: 10. This CDR3 is 17 amino acids long.

The rearrangement links TRBV7-8 to TRBJ2-6; D is possibly TRBD2 (5 bases). The CDR3 sequence is 15 residues long. V lost 3 bases, J lost 2 bases, and 8 bases lay in between. CDR1 and CDR2 from the germline V gene are SGHVS and FQNEAQ. The CDR3 reads CASSLDGAGANVLTF. Written as DNA, the CDR3 is TGTGCCAGCAGCTTGGACGGGGCTGGGGCCAACGTCCTGACTTTC.

The gene calls are TRBV15 and TRBJ2-1; TRBD2 aligns across 11 bases. Germline V gene sequence: CDR1 LNHNV, CDR2 YYDKDF (reference sequence). The CDR3 covers 18 residues. After removal of 4 bases from V and 4 bases from J, the junction contained 12 bases not matched to a gene. CDR3 region: CATSTTSGIYGVYNEQFF. CDR3 nucleotide sequence: TGTGCCACCAGCACGACTAGCGGGATTTATGGTGTTTACAATGAGCAGTTCTTC.

V is TRBV12-3 or TRBV12-4 and J is TRBJ2-7; D gene uncertain. With 2 bases removed from V and 0 bases from J, the gap between germline ends came to 5 bases. The CDR3 spans 13 residues. CDR3 DNA: TGTGCCAGCAGTTTAACTAACTCCTACGAGCAGTACTTC. This codes for CASSLTNSYEQYF.

The genes are TRBV25-1 and TRBJ2-2; TRBD1 might be the D (5 bases). CDR3 length: 15 residues. Between the trimmed V and J ends, which lost 3 bases and 1 base, there was a span of 9 bases. Germline CDR1 MGHDK, CDR2 SYGVNS. The CDR3, as DNA: TGTGCCAGCAGTGACGCAGGGTGGAACACCGGGGAGCTGTTTTTT. It translates to CASSDAGWNTGELFF.

In its sample, this clone was seen many times. The genes are TRBV6-5 and TRBJ2-1; TRBD2 aligns across 10 bases. Germline trimming cut 1 base from V and 6 bases from J; bases unmatched to any gene: 6. Germline V gene data show CDR1 as MNHEY and CDR2 as SVGAGI. The CDR3 contains 16 residues. The CDR3 is CASSYFALAGVNEQFF. As DNA, the CDR3 is TGTGCCAGCAGTTACTTTGCCCTAGCGGGAGTCAATGAGCAGTTCTTC.

This rearrangement joins TRBV19 to TRBJ2-1; 13 bases map to TRBD2. This CDR3 is built from 15 residues. V lost 4 bases and J lost 7; bases outside the gene matches: 4. Germline V gives CDR1 LNHDA, CDR2 SQIVND (reference sequence). CDR3 in DNA: TGTGCCAGTAGTACGACTAGCGGGAGGCGAAATGAGCAGTTCTTC. Translated: CASSTTSGRRNEQFF. The entire variable domain, with the rest obtained from reference TRBV19 and TRBJ2-1, is as follows: DGGITQSPKYLFRKEGQNVTLSCEQNLNHDAMYWYRQDPGQGLRLIYYSQIVNDFQKGDIAEGYSVSREKKESFPLTVTSAQKNPTAFYLCASSTTSGRRNEQFFGPGTRLTVL.